What follows are 2 T cell receptor beta chains derived from one specimen sequenced in a study of T cell repertoires in cytomegalovirus infection (dated 2019 in TCRdb). The listed sequencing device is Illumina HiSeq 1500. TCRdb ran its own pipeline on the public reads, namely fastp trimming at Q25 and MiXCR clone calling, and kept in-frame beta chains. Rows merge per CDR3 protein into single entries with the most common DNA and genes. The sample has roughly 49,000 distinct CDR3 sequences on record, roughly 20% of them singletons. The leading ten clones occupy 70% to 90% of the sample. The sample's treatment or condition label, decoded: in vitro stimulation with specific CMV peptide epitopes to enrich CMV-specific T cells. These receptors' targets are unknown. The starting material was CD8+ T cells from cultured PBMCs, obtained from culture after CMV antigen stimulation. The receptor source for this set is a human donor in good health (CMV status not recorded). Some clones in this sample may be carry-over from other donors' samples.

The rearrangement joins TRBV12-3 or TRBV12-4 to TRBJ2-7; no reliable D call. With 8 bases removed from V and 6 bases from J, the gap between germline ends came to 26 bases. The CDR3 spans 16 residues. This chain's CDR3 is CASRVTVADGRPEQYF. The CDR3 DNA is TGTGCCAGCCGAGTTACGGTGGCGGACGGACGTCCCGAGCAGTACTTC.

The chain is built from TRBV28 and TRBJ2-7; 7 bases match TRBD2. CDR1 MDHEN and CDR2 SYDVKM come from the germline V gene. V lost 3 bases to trimming and J lost 0 bases; unmatched junction nucleotides: 8. The CDR3 has 16 amino acids. CDR3 residues: CASSFWRERSSYEQYF. The CDR3 DNA is TGTGCCAGCAGTTTCTGGCGGGAGAGGAGCTCCTACGAGCAGTACTTC.